This T cell receptor beta chain was obtained from a study of T-cell memory formation after mild COVID-19. With 0 bases clipped from V and 2 bases from J, the junction kept 1 base outside the gene matches. This CDR3 spans 14 amino acids. CDR1 is LNHNV, CDR2 YYDKDF, per germline (reference sequence). Constant-segment primers served in 5'RACE that generated TCR alpha and TCR beta cDNA libraries bearing sample barcodes and UMIs. TCRdb processed the 5' RACE reads anew with MiXCR; each CDR3 protein has one entry. The sample holds about 540,000 distinct CDR3 sequences, roughly 20% seen once. The chain has TRBV15 and TRBJ2-7; 7 nucleotides match TRBD2. Sample: PBMCs or a T cell subset sorted from them (not recorded which). The sequence was obtained from an adult woman who had mild COVID-19 (a few samples of this study predate the infection). Cell type and time point are not known. The CDR3 DNA sequence: TGTGCCACCAGCAGAGAGGGGGGGGCCTACGAGCAGTACTTC. Residues: CATSREGGAYEQYF.